Following are 21 T cell receptor beta chains from one sample sequenced in a study of T cell changes during pregnancy in multiple sclerosis. Measured with immunoSEQ multiplex PCR; TCRdb has only the in-frame clones, and not every one. In the table there are 35,000 to 45,000 clones, approximately 92% of which are singletons. The specimen comprised CD8+ T cells from peripheral blood mononuclear cells, sampled in the first trimester of pregnancy. The receptors derive from a female donor with multiple sclerosis, enrolled in a pregnancy study.

The chain joins TRBV5-1 to TRBJ1-2; D not certain. Germline CDR1 SGHRS, CDR2 YFSETQ. With 2 bases removed from V and 3 bases from J, the gap between germline ends came to 11 bases. The CDR3 contains 14 residues. The CDR3 DNA reads as TGCGCCAGCAGCTTTTATACAACAGACTATGGCTACACCTTC. Its translation is CASSFYTTDYGYTF.

This sequence joins TRBV6-4 and TRBJ2-3; 7 bases are a match to TRBD1. The CDR3 is made up of 13 amino acids. The ends lost 10 bases at V and 3 bases at J; junction bases unmatched: 7. Germline V gene lookup returns CDR1 MRHNA and CDR2 SNTAGT. The CDR3 loop reads CATNDRETDTQYF. DNA of the CDR3: TGTGCCACCAACGACAGGGAGACAGATACGCAGTATTTT.

As concerns this clone: The junction differs from germline at one of its ends, possibly a read error. V usage is TRBV2 and J usage is TRBJ1-2, with 8 bases lining up with TRBD1. Germline V gene data show CDR1 as SNHLY and CDR2 as FYNNEI. CDR3 length: 16 residues. CDR3 sequence (DNA): TGTGCCAGCAGCGAAGTAACACAGGGGGGCGGCTATGGCTACACCTTC. Its translation is CASSEVTQGGGYGYTF.

The chain combines TRBV15 with TRBJ1-1; tentatively, D is TRBD1 (5 bases). Germline lookup yields CDR1 LNHNV and CDR2 YYDKDF (reference sequence). The CDR3 length is 15 residues. V was shortened by 0 bases and J by 3 bases, with 11 bases between the two germline ends. Here the CDR3 reads CATSRDRGVDTEAFF. The CDR3 DNA reads as TGTGCCACCAGCAGAGATCGGGGGGTTGACACTGAAGCTTTCTTT. The full variable domain, with the rest looked up from reference TRBV15 and TRBJ1-1, is DAMVIQNPRYQVTQFGKPVTLSCSQTLNHNVMYWYQQKSSQAPKLLFHYYDKDFNNEADTPDNFQSRRPNTSFCFLDIRSPGLGDTAMYLCATSRDRGVDTEAFFGQGTRLTVV.

The V and J genes are TRBV2 and TRBJ2-7; D gene unclear. The germline V gene encodes CDR1 SNHLY and CDR2 FYNNEI. The V and J ends lost 6 bases and 6 bases respectively, with 18 bases between them. This CDR3 contains 14 residues. The CDR3 protein is CASSRRLSVGEQYF. Here the CDR3 DNA reads TGTGCCAGCAGCCGACGACTCAGCGTTGGCGAGCAGTACTTC.

The chain joins TRBV7-9 to TRBJ2-2; TRBD1 matches 7 bases. The CDR3 spans 15 residues. V was clipped by 3 bases and J by 2 bases; unmatched bases: 3. Per germline, CDR1 SEHNR and CDR2 FQNEAQ (reference sequence). The CDR3 region is CASSLGQFNTGELFF. CDR3 sequence (DNA): TGTGCCAGCAGCTTGGGACAGTTCAACACCGGGGAGCTGTTTTTT.

V is TRBV9 and J is TRBJ2-7; 10 bases are a match to TRBD1. This CDR3 has 15 residues. Trimming at V came to 2 bases and at J to 0 bases, leaving 2 bases not matched to a gene. CDR1 is SGDLS, CDR2 YYNGEE, per germline. In nucleotides, the CDR3 is TGTGCCAGCAGCGTCGGGACAGGGGTCTCCTACGAGCAGTACTTC. This sequence encodes CASSVGTGVSYEQYF. The whole variable domain, filled in from reference TRBV9 and TRBJ2-7, reads DSGVTQTPKHLITATGQRVTLRCSPRSGDLSVYWYQQSLDQGLQFLIQYYNGEERAKGNILERFSAQQFPDLHSELNLSSLELGDSALYFCASSVGTGVSYEQYFGPGTRLTVT.

The gene calls are TRBV6-1 and TRBJ2-7; D may be TRBD1 (5 bases). Per the germline V gene, CDR1 is MNHNS and CDR2 is SASEGT. V was clipped by 6 bases and J by 2 bases, with 14 bases between them. This CDR3 region has 14 residues. The CDR3 coding sequence is TGTGCCAGCAGGTCGCTGGGGCCCGCCTACGAGCAGTACTTC. It codes for CASRSLGPAYEQYF.

The rearrangement uses TRBV10-3 and TRBJ1-2, with a possible D match to TRBD1 (6 bases). V was pared by 2 bases and J by 4 bases, with 8 bases between. Germline lookup yields CDR1 ENHRY and CDR2 SYGVKD. This CDR3 is 13 amino acids long. The CDR3 region is CAISEGGGYGYTF. CDR3 nucleotide sequence: TGTGCCATCAGTGAGGGGGGCGGCTATGGCTACACCTTC.

The rearrangement joins TRBV11-2 to TRBJ2-1, with 7 positions matching TRBD1. This CDR3 comprises 13 residues. The germline V gene has CDR1 SGHAT and CDR2 FQNNGV. The V gene end was trimmed by 3 bases and the J gene end by 7 bases; junction bases not matched to a gene: 3. The CDR3: CASSFGTENEQFF. CDR3 bases: TGTGCCAGCAGCTTCGGGACAGAGAATGAGCAGTTCTTC.

J is TRBJ2-1 and V is TRBV7-6; 8 nucleotides align to TRBD1. The CDR3 totals 14 residues. Germline trimming cut 4 bases from V and 5 bases from J; bases unmatched to any gene: 4. Germline V gene sequence: CDR1 SGHVS, CDR2 FNYEAQ. CDR3 amino acids: CASSSVDRDNEQFF. CDR3 nucleotides: TGTGCCAGCAGCTCGGTGGACAGGGACAATGAGCAGTTCTTC.

V and J are TRBV6-1 and TRBJ2-7; TRBD2 matches 15 bases. V lost 4 bases and J lost 4; bases outside the gene matches: 8. The CDR3 is made up of 17 amino acids. The germline V gene encodes CDR1 MNHNS and CDR2 SASEGT. CDR3 protein: CASSAPGTSGGNYEQYF. The CDR3 bases are TGTGCCAGCAGTGCCCCCGGGACTAGCGGGGGGAATTACGAGCAGTACTTC.

V is TRBV7-6 and J is TRBJ1-3, with D perhaps TRBD1 (5 bases). Germline values: CDR1 SGHVS, CDR2 FNYEAQ. This CDR3 spans 13 amino acids. The CDR3 nucleotides read TGTGCGGTTGGGGCGGGGGCTGGAAACACCATATATTTT. Translated: CAVGAGAGNTIYF.

V usage is TRBV4-1 and J usage is TRBJ1-1, with 9 bases fitting TRBD1. The CDR3 is 16 amino acids. Per the germline V gene, CDR1 is MGHRA and CDR2 is YSYEKL. J was trimmed by 5 bases and V by 7 bases; bases with no gene match: 14. DNA for the CDR3: TGCGCCAGCACAATCATCTCAGGGACAGGGAGTACTGAAGCTTTCTTT. Its translation is CASTIISGTGSTEAFF.

The chain recombines TRBV12-5 with TRBJ2-2; D is perhaps TRBD2 (6 bases). The V end lost 0 bases, the J end lost 1 base, and 12 bases lay between the germline ends. This CDR3 has 17 amino acids. Germline CDR1 LGHNT, CDR2 FRNRAP. The CDR3 DNA sequence: TGTGCTAGTGGTTTGGTACTTATGGGGGGGAACACCGGGGAGCTGTTTTTT. Translated: CASGLVLMGGNTGELFF.

The J gene is TRBJ1-2, the V gene TRBV6-1; D is unresolved. This CDR3 has 13 residues. Trimming shortened V by 1 base and J by 6 bases, and 9 bases separated the two germline ends. The germline gives CDR1 MNHNS, CDR2 SASEGT. CDR3 DNA sequence: TGTGCCAGCAGTGAAGGCAGATCTCATGGCTACACCTTC. Its translation is CASSEGRSHGYTF.

The rearrangement uses TRBV19 and TRBJ1-2; a possible D gene is TRBD1 (5 bases). Per germline, CDR1 LNHDA and CDR2 SQIVND (reference sequence). The V gene lost 7 bases and the J gene lost 3 bases, with 15 bases spanning the gap. The CDR3 extends over 14 amino acids. The CDR3 DNA follows: TGTGCCAGTAACCAATGGGGCAGGGACTATGGCTACACCTTC. Amino acids: CASNQWGRDYGYTF. The full variable domain, completed using reference TRBV19 and TRBJ1-2, is DGGITQSPKYLFRKEGQNVTLSCEQNLNHDAMYWYRQDPGQGLRLIYYSQIVNDFQKGDIAEGYSVSREKKESFPLTVTSAQKNPTAFYLCASNQWGRDYGYTFGSGTRLTVV.

The rearrangement links TRBV5-1 to TRBJ2-5, with D possibly TRBD2 on 7 matching bases. Trimming cost V 0 bases and J 6 bases, with 12 bases left between them. The germline gives CDR1 SGHRS, CDR2 YFSETQ. There are 14 residues in the CDR3. The CDR3 loop is CASSLEGGLQTQYF. The CDR3 DNA reads as TGCGCCAGCAGCTTGGAGGGGGGGCTTCAGACCCAGTACTTC.

The chain carries TRBV6-5 and TRBJ2-2; D not certain. Germline V CDR1 and CDR2: MNHEY, SVGAGI. The CDR3 is made up of 15 amino acids. Deletions cut 2 bases from V and 1 base from J, with 8 bases between. CDR3 sequence reads: CASSYNSGNTGELFF. The CDR3 region has the DNA TGTGCCAGCAGTTACAACTCGGGGAACACCGGGGAGCTGTTTTTT.

V and J are TRBV30 and TRBJ1-4, with D maybe TRBD1 (6 bases). Germline V gene data show CDR1 as GTSNPN and CDR2 as SVGIG (reference sequence). The V end lost 2 bases, the J end lost 0 bases, and 10 bases lay between the germline ends. CDR3 length equals 15 residues. The DNA for the CDR3 is TGTGCCTGGAGTTCAGGGGTCGCAACTAATGAAAAACTGTTTTTT. Translated, it gives CAWSSGVATNEKLFF. Together with reference TRBV30 and TRBJ1-4, the CDR3 gives the full variable domain: SQTIHQWPATLVQPVGSPLSLECTVEGTSNPNLYWYRQAAGRGLQLLFYSVGIGQISSEVPQNLSASRPQDRQFILSSKKLLLSDSGFYLCAWSSGVATNEKLFFGSGTQLSVL.

This chain connects TRBV27 to TRBJ1-6, with 8 bases matching TRBD1. Germline V gene lookup returns CDR1 MNHEY and CDR2 SMNVEV (reference sequence). This CDR3 contains 16 residues. V was clipped by 5 bases and J by 8 bases; unmatched bases: 11. CDR3: CASSKSGGEFDSPLHF. The CDR3 DNA follows: TGTGCCAGCAGTAAATCAGGGGGCGAGTTTGATTCACCCCTCCACTTT.